This TCR beta chain was identified during a study of shared clonotypes between healthy human individuals. Broader study findings: Incompleteness in sorted-subset sequencing, despite large depth, was shown by rarefaction. Sequencing depth was predicted to influence how clonotypes are shared among donors. Memory subsets generally showed lower estimated richness than naive subsets.

Notes on this clone: Its antigen is as yet unknown.

This CDR3 contains 15 residues. V was clipped by 8 bases and J by 3 bases, with 16 bases between them. Germline V gene sequence: CDR1 SEHNR, CDR2 FQNEAQ (reference sequence). Naive CD8 populations comprised CD45RO-negative cells positively selected for CCR7, excluding terminally differentiated effector memory CD45RA+ cells. Everyone who donated was a Caucasian adult who lived in Nashville, Tennessee. TCRdb keeps only in-frame clones here, not all; method: immunoSEQ multiplex PCR. The data show around 2,100,000 clones, just under 95% seen once. The sequence derives from a man younger than 35 in good health. Sequencing was carried out using naive CD8+ T cells sorted from blood. The chain employs TRBV7-9 and TRBJ2-2; D gene unclear. The CDR3 DNA reads as TGTGCCAGCGGACCTAAAGATGGGTACACCGGGGAGCTGTTTTTT. This codes for CASGPKDGYTGELFF.